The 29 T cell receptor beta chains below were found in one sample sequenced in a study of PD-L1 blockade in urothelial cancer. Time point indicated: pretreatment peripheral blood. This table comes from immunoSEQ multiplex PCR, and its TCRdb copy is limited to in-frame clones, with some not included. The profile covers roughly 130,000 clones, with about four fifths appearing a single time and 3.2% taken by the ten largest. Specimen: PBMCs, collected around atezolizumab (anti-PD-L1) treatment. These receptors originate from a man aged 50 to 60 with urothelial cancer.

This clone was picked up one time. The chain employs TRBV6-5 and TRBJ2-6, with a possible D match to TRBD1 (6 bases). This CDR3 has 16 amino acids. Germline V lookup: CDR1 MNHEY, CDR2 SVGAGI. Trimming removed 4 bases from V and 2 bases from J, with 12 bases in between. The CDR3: CASSSRTGTGANVLTF. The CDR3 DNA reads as TGTGCCAGCAGTTCTCGAACAGGGACTGGGGCCAACGTCCTGACTTTC.

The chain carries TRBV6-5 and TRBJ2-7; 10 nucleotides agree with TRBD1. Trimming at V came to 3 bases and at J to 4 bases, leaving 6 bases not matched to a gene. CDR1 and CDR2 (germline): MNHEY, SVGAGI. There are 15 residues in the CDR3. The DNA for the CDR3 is TGTGCCAGCAGTTATCGGGACAGGGGAATGTACGAGCAGTACTTC. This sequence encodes CASSYRDRGMYEQYF.

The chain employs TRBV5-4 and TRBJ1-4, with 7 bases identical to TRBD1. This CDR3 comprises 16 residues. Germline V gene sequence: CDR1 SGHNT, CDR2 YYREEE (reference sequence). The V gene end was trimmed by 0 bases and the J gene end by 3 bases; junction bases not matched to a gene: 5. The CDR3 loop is CASSLGQGVANEKLFF. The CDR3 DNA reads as TGTGCCAGCAGCTTGGGCCAGGGGGTGGCTAATGAAAAACTGTTTTTT.

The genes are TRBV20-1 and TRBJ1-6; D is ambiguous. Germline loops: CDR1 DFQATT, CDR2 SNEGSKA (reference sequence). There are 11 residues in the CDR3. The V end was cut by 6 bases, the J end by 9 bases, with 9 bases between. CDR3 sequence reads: CSARTLSPLHF. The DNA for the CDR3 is TGCAGTGCCCGTACTCTTTCACCCCTCCACTTT.

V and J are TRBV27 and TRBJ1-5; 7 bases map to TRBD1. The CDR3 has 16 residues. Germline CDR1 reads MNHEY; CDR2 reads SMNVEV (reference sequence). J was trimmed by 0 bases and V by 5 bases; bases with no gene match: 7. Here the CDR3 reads CASSPLNRGSNQPQHF. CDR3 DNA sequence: TGTGCCAGCAGTCCACTCAACAGGGGTAGCAATCAGCCCCAGCATTTT.

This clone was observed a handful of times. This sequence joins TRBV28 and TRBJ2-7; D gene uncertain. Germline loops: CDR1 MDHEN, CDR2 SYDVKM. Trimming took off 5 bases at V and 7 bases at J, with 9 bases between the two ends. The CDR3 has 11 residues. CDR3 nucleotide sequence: TGTGCCAGCAGTCCCCGGCGGGAGCAGTACTTC. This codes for CASSPRREQYF.

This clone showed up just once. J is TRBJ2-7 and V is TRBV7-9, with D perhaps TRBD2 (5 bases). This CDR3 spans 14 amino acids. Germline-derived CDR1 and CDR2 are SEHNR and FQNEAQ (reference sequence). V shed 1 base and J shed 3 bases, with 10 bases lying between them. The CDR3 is CASSLDLASYEQYF. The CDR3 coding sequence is TGTGCCAGCAGCTTAGATCTAGCTAGCTACGAGCAGTACTTC.

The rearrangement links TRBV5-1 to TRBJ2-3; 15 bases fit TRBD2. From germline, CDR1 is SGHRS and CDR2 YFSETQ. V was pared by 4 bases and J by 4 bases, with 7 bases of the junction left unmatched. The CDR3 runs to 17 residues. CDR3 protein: CASSGPGLAGGPDTQYF. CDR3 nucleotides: TGCGCCAGCAGCGGCCCGGGACTAGCGGGAGGTCCAGATACGCAGTATTTT.

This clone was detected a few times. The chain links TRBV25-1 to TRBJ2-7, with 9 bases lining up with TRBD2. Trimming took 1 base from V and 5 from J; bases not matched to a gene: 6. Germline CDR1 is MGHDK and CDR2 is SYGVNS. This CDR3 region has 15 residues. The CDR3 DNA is TGTGCCAGCAGTGAATCCCTAGCGGGAAGCGACGAGCAGTACTTC. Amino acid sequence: CASSESLAGSDEQYF.

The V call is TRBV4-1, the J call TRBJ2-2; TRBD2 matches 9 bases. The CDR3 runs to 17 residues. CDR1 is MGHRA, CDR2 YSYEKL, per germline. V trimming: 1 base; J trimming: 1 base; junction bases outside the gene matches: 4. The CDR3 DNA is TGCGCCAGCAGCCAAGTTGCGGGAGGGGGGAACACCGGGGAGCTGTTTTTT. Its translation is CASSQVAGGGNTGELFF.

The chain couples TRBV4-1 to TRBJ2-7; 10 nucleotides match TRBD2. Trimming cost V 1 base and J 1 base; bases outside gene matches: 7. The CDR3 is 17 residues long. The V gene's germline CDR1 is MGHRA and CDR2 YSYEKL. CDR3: CASSQVSRTSGSYEQYF. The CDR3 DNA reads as TGCGCCAGCAGCCAAGTATCCAGGACTAGCGGTTCCTACGAGCAGTACTTC.

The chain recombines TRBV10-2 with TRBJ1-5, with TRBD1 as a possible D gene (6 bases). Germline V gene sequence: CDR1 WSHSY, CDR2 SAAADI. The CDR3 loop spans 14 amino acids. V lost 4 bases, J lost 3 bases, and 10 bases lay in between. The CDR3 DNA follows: TGCGCCAGCAGTGTGGACAGATTCAATCAGCCCCAGCATTTT. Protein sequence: CASSVDRFNQPQHF.

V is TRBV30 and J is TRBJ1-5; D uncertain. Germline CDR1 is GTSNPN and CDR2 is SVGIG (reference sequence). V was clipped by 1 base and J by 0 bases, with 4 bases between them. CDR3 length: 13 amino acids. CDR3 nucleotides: TGTGCCTGGAGTGACTATAGCAATCAGCCCCAGCATTTT. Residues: CAWSDYSNQPQHF.

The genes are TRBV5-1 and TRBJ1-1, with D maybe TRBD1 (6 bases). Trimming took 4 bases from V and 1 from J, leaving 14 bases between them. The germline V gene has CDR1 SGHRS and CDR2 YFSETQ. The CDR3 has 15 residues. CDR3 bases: TGCGCCAGCAGCGCCGGACAGTGGAGGAACACTGAAGCTTTCTTT. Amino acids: CASSAGQWRNTEAFF.

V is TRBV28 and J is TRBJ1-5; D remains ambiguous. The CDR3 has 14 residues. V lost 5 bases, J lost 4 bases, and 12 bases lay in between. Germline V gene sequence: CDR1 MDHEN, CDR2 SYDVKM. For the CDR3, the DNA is TGTGCCAGCAGTCCAACGCGGGGAAATCAGCCCCAGCATTTT. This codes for CASSPTRGNQPQHF.

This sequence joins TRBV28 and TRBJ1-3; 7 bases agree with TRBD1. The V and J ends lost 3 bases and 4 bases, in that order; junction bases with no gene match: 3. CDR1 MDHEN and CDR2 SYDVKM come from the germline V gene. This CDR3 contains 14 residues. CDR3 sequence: CASSFRQGGNTIYF. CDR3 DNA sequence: TGTGCCAGCAGTTTCCGACAGGGAGGAAACACCATATATTTT. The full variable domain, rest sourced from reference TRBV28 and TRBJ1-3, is DVKVTQSSRYLVKRTGEKVFLECVQDMDHENMFWYRQDPGLGLRLIYFSYDVKMKEKGDIPEGYSVSREKKERFSLILESASTNQTSMYLCASSFRQGGNTIYFGEGSWLTVV.

CDR3 sequence reads: CASSLRAPSGQPQHF. The CDR3 nucleotides are TGTGCCAGCAGTTTACGGGCCCCCTCGGGGCAGCCCCAGCATTTT. The chain links TRBV6-5 to TRBJ1-5; D gene ambiguous. This CDR3 is 15 amino acids long. The V end was cut by 4 bases, the J end by 7 bases, with 17 bases between. Germline V gives CDR1 MNHEY, CDR2 SVGAGI.

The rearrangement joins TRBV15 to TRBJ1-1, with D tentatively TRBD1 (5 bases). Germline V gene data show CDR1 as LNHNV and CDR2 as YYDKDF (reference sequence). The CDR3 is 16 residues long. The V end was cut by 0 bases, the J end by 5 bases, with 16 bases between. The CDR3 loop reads CATSRDWEGRWTEAFF. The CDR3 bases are TGTGCCACCAGCAGAGATTGGGAGGGGAGGTGGACTGAAGCTTTCTTT.

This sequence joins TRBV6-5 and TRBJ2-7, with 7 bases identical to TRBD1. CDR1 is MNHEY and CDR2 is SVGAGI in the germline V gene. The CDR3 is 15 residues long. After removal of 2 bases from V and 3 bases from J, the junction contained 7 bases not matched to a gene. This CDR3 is CASSYQQTGSYEQYF. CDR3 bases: TGTGCCAGCAGTTACCAGCAGACAGGGAGCTACGAGCAGTACTTC.

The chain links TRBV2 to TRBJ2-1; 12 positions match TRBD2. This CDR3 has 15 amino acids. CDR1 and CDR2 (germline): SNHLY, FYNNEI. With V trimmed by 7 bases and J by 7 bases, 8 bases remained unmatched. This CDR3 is CASILLAGGPNEQFF. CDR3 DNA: TGTGCCAGCATCTTACTAGCGGGAGGACCTAATGAGCAGTTCTTC.

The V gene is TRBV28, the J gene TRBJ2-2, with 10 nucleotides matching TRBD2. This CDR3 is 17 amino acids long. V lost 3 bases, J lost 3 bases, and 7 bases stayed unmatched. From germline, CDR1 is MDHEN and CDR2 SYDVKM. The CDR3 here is CASSLLLAGDHTGELFF. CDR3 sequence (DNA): TGTGCCAGCAGTTTGCTTCTAGCGGGAGACCACACCGGGGAGCTGTTTTTT. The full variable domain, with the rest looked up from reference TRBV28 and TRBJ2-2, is DVKVTQSSRYLVKRTGEKVFLECVQDMDHENMFWYRQDPGLGLRLIYFSYDVKMKEKGDIPEGYSVSREKKERFSLILESASTNQTSMYLCASSLLLAGDHTGELFFGEGSRLTVL.

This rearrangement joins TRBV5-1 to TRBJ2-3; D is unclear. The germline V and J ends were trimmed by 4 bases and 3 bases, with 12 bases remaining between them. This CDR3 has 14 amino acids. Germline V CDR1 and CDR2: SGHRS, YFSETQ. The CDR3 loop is CASSQARITDTQYF. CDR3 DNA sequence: TGCGCCAGCAGCCAGGCAAGAATTACAGATACGCAGTATTTT.

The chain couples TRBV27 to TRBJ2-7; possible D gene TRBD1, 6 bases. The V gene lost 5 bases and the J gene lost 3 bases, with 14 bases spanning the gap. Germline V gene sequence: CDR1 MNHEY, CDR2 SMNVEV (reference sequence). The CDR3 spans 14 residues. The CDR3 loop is CASSKEWGHYEQYF. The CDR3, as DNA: TGTGCCAGCAGTAAAGAGTGGGGGCACTACGAGCAGTACTTC.

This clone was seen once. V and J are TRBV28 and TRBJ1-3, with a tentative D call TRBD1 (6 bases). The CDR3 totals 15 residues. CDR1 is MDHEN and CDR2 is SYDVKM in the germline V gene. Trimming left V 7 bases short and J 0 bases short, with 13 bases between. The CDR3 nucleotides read TGTGCCAGCACCACGGGACACGGCTCTGGAAACACCATATATTTT. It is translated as CASTTGHGSGNTIYF. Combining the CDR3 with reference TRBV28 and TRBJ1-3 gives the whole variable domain DVKVTQSSRYLVKRTGEKVFLECVQDMDHENMFWYRQDPGLGLRLIYFSYDVKMKEKGDIPEGYSVSREKKERFSLILESASTNQTSMYLCASTTGHGSGNTIYFGEGSWLTVV.

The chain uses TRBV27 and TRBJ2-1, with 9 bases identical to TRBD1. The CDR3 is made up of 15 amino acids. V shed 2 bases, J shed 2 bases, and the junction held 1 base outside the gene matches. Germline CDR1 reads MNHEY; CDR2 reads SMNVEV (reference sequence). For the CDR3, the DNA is TGTGCCAGCAGTTTAAGACAGGGGGCCTACAATGAGCAGTTCTTC. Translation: CASSLRQGAYNEQFF.

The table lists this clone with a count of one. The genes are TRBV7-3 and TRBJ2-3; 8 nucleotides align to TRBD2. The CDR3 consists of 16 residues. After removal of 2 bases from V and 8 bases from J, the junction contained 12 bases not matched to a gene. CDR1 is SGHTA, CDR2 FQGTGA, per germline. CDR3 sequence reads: CASSLGSGSEGGTQYF. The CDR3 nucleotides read TGTGCCAGCAGCTTAGGCAGCGGGAGTGAGGGCGGTACGCAGTATTTT.

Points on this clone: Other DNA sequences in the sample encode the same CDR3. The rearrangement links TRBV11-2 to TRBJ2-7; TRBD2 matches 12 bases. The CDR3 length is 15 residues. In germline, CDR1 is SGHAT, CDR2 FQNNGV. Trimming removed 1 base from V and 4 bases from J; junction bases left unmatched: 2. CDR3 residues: CASSLGLAGVYEQYF. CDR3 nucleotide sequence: TGTGCCAGCAGCTTAGGACTAGCGGGAGTTTACGAGCAGTACTTC.

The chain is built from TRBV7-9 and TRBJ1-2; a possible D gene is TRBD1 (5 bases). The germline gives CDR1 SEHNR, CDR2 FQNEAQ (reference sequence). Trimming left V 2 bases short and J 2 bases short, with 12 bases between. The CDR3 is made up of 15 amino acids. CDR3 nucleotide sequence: TGTGCCAGCAGCTTATCGGGCAGGGCGAACTATGGCTACACCTTC. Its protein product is CASSLSGRANYGYTF.

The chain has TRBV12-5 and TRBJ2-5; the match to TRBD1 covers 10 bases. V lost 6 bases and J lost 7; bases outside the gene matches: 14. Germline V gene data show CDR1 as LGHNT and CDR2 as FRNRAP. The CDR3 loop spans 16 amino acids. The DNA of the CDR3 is TGTGCTAGTGGGAACGCCCTTGGGACAGGGGTGGGGACCCAGTACTTC. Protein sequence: CASGNALGTGVGTQYF.